This TCR beta chain is drawn from a study of blood T cell repertoires in COVID-19. Turning to the study itself: Acute and convalescent COVID-19 specimens originated in the United States, Italy and Spain. In each case, the material was cDNA or gDNA derived from T cells, B-cell-depleted T cells, or PBMCs.

Trimming took 5 bases from V and 7 from J; bases not matched to a gene: 8. Germline V lookup: CDR1 SNHLY, CDR2 FYNNEI. The CDR3 has 15 amino acids. Study processing details: The authors estimated nucleated cell counts from reference gene primer amplification. Method: immunoSEQ multiplex PCR; TCRdb's copy keeps in-frame clones and lacks some. That table furnishes V, J and clone size, whereas the DNA furnished D and trimming. The sample contains 150,000 to 200,000 clones, around 87% of which appear only once. This clone has only one observation. The genes are TRBV2 and TRBJ2-1, with 10 bases lining up with TRBD1. The sequencing sample was made of peripheral blood. This clonotype was sampled from a man aged 35-49 years with active or convalescent COVID-19. The CDR3 sequence: CASSPRQGAWNEQFF. The CDR3, as DNA: TGTGCCAGCAGTCCCCGACAGGGGGCATGGAATGAGCAGTTCTTC. Looking up the rest from reference TRBV2 and TRBJ2-1 gives the full variable domain: EPEVTQTPSHQVTQMGQEVILRCVPISNHLYFYWYRQILGQKVEFLVSFYNNEISEKSEIFDDQFSVERPDGSNFTLKIRSTKLEDSAMYFCASSPRQGAWNEQFFGPGTRLTVL.